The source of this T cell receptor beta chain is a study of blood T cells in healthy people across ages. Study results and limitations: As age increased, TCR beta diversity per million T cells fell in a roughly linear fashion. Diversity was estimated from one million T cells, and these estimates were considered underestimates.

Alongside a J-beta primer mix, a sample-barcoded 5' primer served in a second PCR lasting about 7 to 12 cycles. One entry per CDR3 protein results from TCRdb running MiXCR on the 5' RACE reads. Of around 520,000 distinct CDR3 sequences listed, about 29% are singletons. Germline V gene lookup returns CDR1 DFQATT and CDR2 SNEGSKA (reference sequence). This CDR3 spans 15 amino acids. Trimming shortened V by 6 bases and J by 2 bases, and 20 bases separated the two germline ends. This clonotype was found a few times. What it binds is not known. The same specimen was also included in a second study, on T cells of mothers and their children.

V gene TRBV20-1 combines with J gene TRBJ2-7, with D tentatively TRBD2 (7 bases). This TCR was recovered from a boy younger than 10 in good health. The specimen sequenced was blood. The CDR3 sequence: CSALGGADSPYEQYF. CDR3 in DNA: TGCAGTGCCCTGGGAGGGGCGGACAGCCCCTACGAGCAGTACTTC.